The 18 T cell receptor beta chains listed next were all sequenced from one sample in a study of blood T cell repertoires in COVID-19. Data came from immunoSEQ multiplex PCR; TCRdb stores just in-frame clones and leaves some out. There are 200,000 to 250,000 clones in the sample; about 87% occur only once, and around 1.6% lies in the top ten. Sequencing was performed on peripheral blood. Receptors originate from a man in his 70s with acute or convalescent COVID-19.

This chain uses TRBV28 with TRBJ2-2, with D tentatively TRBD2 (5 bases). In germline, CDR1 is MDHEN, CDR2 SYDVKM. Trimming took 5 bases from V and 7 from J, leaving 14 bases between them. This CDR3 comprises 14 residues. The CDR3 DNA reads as TGTGCCAGCAGTCTCACGTCCGGGAACGGGGAGCTGTTTTTT. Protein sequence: CASSLTSGNGELFF.

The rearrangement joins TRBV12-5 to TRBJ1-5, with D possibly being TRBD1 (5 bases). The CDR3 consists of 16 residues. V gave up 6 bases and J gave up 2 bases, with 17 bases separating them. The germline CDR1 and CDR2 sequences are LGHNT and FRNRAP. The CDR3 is CASGAPGVGGNQPQHF. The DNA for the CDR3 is TGTGCTAGTGGGGCCCCGGGGGTGGGGGGCAATCAGCCCCAGCATTTT.

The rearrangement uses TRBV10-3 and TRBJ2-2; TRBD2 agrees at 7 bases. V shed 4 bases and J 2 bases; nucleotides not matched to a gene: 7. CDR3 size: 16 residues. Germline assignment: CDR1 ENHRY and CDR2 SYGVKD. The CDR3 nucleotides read TGTGCCATCAGTGCGTCCGGGACTACTAACACCGGGGAGCTGTTTTTT. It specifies CAISASGTTNTGELFF.

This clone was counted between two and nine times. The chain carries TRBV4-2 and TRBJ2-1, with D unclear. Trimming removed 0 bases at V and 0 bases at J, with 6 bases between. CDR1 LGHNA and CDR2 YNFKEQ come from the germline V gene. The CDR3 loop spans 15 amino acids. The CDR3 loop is CASSQDHGSYNEQFF. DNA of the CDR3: TGTGCCAGCAGCCAAGATCACGGCTCCTACAATGAGCAGTTCTTC.

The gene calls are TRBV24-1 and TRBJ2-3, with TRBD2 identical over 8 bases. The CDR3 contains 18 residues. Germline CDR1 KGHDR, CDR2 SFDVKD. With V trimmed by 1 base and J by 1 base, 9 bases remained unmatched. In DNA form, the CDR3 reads TGTGCCACCAGTGATTTATCCTGGACTAGCCCGGGCACAGATACGCAGTATTTT. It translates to CATSDLSWTSPGTDTQYF.

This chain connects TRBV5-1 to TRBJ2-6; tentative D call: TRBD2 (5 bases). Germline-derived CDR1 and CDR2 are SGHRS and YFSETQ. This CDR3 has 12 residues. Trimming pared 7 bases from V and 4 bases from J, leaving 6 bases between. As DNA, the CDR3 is TGCGCCAGCCGGGAAGGGGCCAACGTCCTGACTTTC. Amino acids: CASREGANVLTF.

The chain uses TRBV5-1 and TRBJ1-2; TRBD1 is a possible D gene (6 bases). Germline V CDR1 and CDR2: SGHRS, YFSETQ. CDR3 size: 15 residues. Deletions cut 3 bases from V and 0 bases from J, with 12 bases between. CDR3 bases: TGCGCCAGCAGCTCCGGGGGGACACCTAACTATGGCTACACCTTC. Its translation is CASSSGGTPNYGYTF.

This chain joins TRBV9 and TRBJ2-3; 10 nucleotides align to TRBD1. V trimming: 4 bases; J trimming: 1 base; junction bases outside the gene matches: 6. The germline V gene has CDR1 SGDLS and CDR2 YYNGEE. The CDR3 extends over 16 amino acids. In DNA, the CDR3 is TGTGCCAGCAGCCCTCGGACAGGGGGAGGCACAGATACGCAGTATTTT. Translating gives CASSPRTGGGTDTQYF. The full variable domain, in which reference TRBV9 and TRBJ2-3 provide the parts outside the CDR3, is DSGVTQTPKHLITATGQRVTLRCSPRSGDLSVYWYQQSLDQGLQFLIQYYNGEERAKGNILERFSAQQFPDLHSELNLSSLELGDSALYFCASSPRTGGGTDTQYFGPGTRLTVL.

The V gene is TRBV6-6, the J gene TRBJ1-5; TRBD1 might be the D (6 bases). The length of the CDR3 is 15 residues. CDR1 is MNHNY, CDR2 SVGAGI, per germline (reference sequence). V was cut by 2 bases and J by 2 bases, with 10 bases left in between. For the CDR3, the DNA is TGTGCCAGCAGTTACCTGGGACAAGGCAATCAGCCCCAGCATTTT. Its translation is CASSYLGQGNQPQHF.

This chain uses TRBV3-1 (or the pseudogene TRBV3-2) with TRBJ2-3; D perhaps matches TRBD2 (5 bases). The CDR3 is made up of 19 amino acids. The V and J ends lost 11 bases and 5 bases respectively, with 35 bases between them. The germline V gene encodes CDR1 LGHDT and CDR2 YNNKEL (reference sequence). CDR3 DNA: TGTGCCGGATCTGAAGCGGACCTCCTAGAAGGACTTGGGTTAGATACGCAGTATTTT. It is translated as CAGSEADLLEGLGLDTQYF.

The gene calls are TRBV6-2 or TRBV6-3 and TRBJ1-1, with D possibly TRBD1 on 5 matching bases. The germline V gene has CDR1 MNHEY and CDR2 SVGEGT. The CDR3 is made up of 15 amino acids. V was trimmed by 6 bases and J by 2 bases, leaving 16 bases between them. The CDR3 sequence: CASSPFRTQNTEAFF. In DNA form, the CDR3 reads TGTGCCAGCAGCCCGTTCAGGACACAAAACACTGAAGCTTTCTTT.

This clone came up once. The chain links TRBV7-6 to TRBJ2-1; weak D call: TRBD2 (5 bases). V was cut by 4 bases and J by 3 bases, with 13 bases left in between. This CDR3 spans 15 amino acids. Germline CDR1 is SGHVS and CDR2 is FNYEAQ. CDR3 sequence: CASSSELGSYNEQFF. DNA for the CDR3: TGTGCCAGCAGCTCTGAATTGGGGAGCTACAATGAGCAGTTCTTC.

CDR3 sequence: CASSLAPSGGYNEQFF. The CDR3 nucleotides are TGTGCCAGCAGCTTAGCGCCTAGCGGGGGTTACAATGAGCAGTTCTTC. The chain joins TRBV7-2 to TRBJ2-1; TRBD2 matches 10 bases. V lost 0 bases and J lost 4; bases outside the gene matches: 3. Germline lookup yields CDR1 SGHTA and CDR2 FQGNSA. CDR3 length equals 16 residues.

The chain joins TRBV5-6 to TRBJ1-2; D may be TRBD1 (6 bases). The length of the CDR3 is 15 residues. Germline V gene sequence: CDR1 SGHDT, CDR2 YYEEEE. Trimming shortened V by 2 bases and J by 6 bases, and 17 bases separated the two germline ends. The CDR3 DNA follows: TGTGCCAGCAGCTTACCAACAGGGTCTTCGGATGGCTACACCTTC. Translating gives CASSLPTGSSDGYTF. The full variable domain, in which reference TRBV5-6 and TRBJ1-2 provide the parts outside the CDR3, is DAGVTQSPTHLIKTRGQQVTLRCSPKSGHDTVSWYQQALGQGPQFIFQYYEEEERQRGNFPDRFSGHQFPNYSSELNVNALLLGDSALYLCASSLPTGSSDGYTFGSGTRLTVV.

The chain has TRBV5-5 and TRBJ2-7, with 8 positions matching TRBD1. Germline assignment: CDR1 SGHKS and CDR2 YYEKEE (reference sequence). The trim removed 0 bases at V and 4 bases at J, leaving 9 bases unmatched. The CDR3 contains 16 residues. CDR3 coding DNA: TGTGCCAGCAGCTTGGGAGGGGCGCAGGGGGCGTACGAGCAGTACTTC. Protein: CASSLGGAQGAYEQYF.

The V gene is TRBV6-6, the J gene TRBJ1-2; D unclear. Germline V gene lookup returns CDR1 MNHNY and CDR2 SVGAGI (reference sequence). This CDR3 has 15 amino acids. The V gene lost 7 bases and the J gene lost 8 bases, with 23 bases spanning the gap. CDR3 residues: CASNPDPGGIYGYTF. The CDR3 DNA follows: TGTGCCAGCAATCCTGACCCTGGCGGGATTTACGGCTACACCTTC.

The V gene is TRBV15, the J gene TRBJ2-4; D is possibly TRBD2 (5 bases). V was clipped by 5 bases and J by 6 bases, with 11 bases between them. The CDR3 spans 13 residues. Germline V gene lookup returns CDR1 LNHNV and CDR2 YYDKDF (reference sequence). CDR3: CATSAGGRNIQYF. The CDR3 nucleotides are TGTGCCACCAGCGCCGGAGGCAGAAACATTCAGTACTTC.

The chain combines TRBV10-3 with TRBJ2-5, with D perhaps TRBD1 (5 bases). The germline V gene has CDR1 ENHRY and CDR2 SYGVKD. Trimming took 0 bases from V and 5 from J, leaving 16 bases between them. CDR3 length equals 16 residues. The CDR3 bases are TGTGCCATCAGTGAGTCGAGAGTAGGGGCCCTGGAGACCCAGTACTTC. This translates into CAISESRVGALETQYF.